Listed here is a single T cell receptor (beta chain). Per the study methods: Reference gene primer amplification in the assay estimated nucleated cell counts. The assay was immunoSEQ multiplex PCR, and TCRdb's table has in-frame clones only and misses some. V, J and clone size were drawn from that table, and D and trimming were deduced from the DNA. The profile shows 190,000 or so clones, 80% to 90% of them singletons. These data belong to a study of blood T cell repertoires in COVID-19. Study details: Collection of acute and convalescent COVID-19 samples took place in the United States, Italy and Spain.

The V end lost 6 bases, the J end lost 8 bases, and 22 bases lay between the germline ends. The CDR3 extends over 16 amino acids. Germline V lookup: CDR1 MRHNA, CDR2 SNTAGT. The TCR sequence derives from a young woman who had recovered from COVID-19. The chain carries TRBV6-4 and TRBJ1-4; D remains unclear. Material for sequencing was PBMCs or T cells enriched from blood (not recorded which). CDR3 loop: CASRGFLEVIGEKLFF. The CDR3 DNA is TGTGCCAGCAGAGGTTTTTTAGAGGTTATTGGCGAAAAACTGTTTTTT.